Listed below are T cell receptor beta chains from one sample, sequenced in a study of cytomegalovirus exposure and HLA in healthy donors. Repertoires were generated with immunoSEQ multiplex PCR, while TCRdb's copy carries only in-frame clones and drops some. The sample comprises some 67,000 clones, about three quarters of which are singletons, and 7.5% to 10% rests with the top ten. The sample taken for sequencing was PBMCs. Receptors originate from a man aged 40-49 years in good health and CMV-seronegative. CDR3s include the opening cysteine and the closing phenylalanine or tryptophan. A D gene is named only where the DNA matches it firmly. Some rows have no size entry. The others give once, few or many, or a class for an expanded clone.

D: -
J: TRBJ1-4
length: 15
V: TRBV11-2
size: -
DNA: TGTGCCAGCAGCTTAGGGGCAGGGCAGGGTGAAAAACTGTTTTTT
CDR3: CASSLGAGQGEKLFF

D: -
J: TRBJ2-6
length: 14
V: TRBV19
size: -
DNA: TGTGCCAGTAGTACAGCGGTTGGGGCCAACGTCCTGACTTTC
CDR3: CASSTAVGANVLTF

D: TRBD2
J: TRBJ2-7
length: 13
V: TRBV6-1
size: -
DNA: TGTGCCACCCGACTAGCGGGGGGCTACGAGCAGTACTTC
CDR3: CATRLAGGYEQYF

D: -
J: TRBJ2-7
length: 15
V: TRBV9
size: -
DNA: TGTGCCAGCAGCGTAGGTGCCTCAGGGTCCTACGAGCAGTACTTC
CDR3: CASSVGASGSYEQYF

D: TRBD1
J: TRBJ2-2
length: 15
V: TRBV9
size: -
DNA: TGTGCCAGCAGCTCAGACAGGGGGGGGGCCGGGGAGCTGTTTTTT
CDR3: CASSSDRGGAGELFF

D: -
J: TRBJ1-4
length: 14
V: TRBV5-1
size: -
DNA: TGCGCCAGCAGCTTGGCCGGTACTAATGAAAAACTGTTTTTT
CDR3: CASSLAGTNEKLFF

D: -
J: TRBJ2-7
length: 13
V: TRBV2
size: few
DNA: TGTGCCAGCAGCCGGCGGCTAGAGGTCGAGCAGTACTTC
CDR3: CASSRRLEVEQYF

D: TRBD2
J: TRBJ2-1
length: 17
V: TRBV18
size: -
DNA: TGTGCCAGCTCAGCGACTAGCGGGATCGGATCCTACAATGAGCAGTTCTTC
CDR3: CASSATSGIGSYNEQFF

D: -
J: TRBJ2-5
length: 15
V: TRBV4-1
size: -
DNA: TGCGCCAGCAGCCAAGATCGGGGGTCGACGGGCACCCAGTACTTC
CDR3: CASSQDRGSTGTQYF

D: TRBD1
J: TRBJ2-7
length: 15
V: TRBV4-1
size: few
DNA: TGCGCCAGCAGCCAAGAGCCGGGACAGGGGCCCGAGCAGTACTTC
CDR3: CASSQEPGQGPEQYF

D: -
J: TRBJ2-7
length: 14
V: TRBV6-1
size: -
DNA: TGTGCCAGCAGTGAAGCGAGAAGTGGCTACGAGCAGTACTTC
CDR3: CASSEARSGYEQYF

D: TRBD2
J: TRBJ2-1
length: 19
V: TRBV5-4
size: -
DNA: TGTGCCAGCAGCTTGGCCGTTCTAGCGGGAGGGAGCTCCTACAATGAGCAGTTCTTC
CDR3: CASSLAVLAGGSSYNEQFF

D: -
J: TRBJ1-2
length: 14
V: TRBV2
size: -
DNA: TGTGCCAGCAGTGAGCGCCTTGTCAACTATGGCTACACCTTC
CDR3: CASSERLVNYGYTF

D: TRBD1
J: TRBJ1-2
length: 18
V: TRBV4-1
size: -
DNA: TGCGCCAGCAGCCAGTTAAATCTACCGGGACAGGGGGCGGAAGGCTACACCTTC
CDR3: CASSQLNLPGQGAEGYTF

D: TRBD1
J: TRBJ2-1
length: 14
V: TRBV27
size: -
DNA: TGTGCCAGCAGTTTGGGACAGGATTACAATGAGCAGTTCTTC
CDR3: CASSLGQDYNEQFF

D: TRBD2
J: TRBJ2-1
length: 16
V: TRBV28
size: -
DNA: TGTGCCAGCAGTTCGCGACTAGCGGGATTCTACAATGAGCAGTTCTTC
CDR3: CASSSRLAGFYNEQFF

D: TRBD2
J: TRBJ2-2
length: 17
V: TRBV11-2
size: -
DNA: TGTGCCAGCAGGCGCGCGGGTAGCGGGTCGAACACCGGGGAGCTGTTTTTT
CDR3: CASRRAGSGSNTGELFF

D: -
J: TRBJ1-6
length: 14
V: TRBV5-1
size: few
DNA: TGCGCCAGCACCGGGGGAGGCCCTACCTCACCCCTCCACTTT
CDR3: CASTGGGPTSPLHF

D: -
J: TRBJ1-5
length: 14
V: TRBV4-2
size: -
DNA: TGTGCCAGCAGCCAGGAGGACAGTCATCAGCCCCAGCATTTT
CDR3: CASSQEDSHQPQHF

D: -
J: TRBJ1-6
length: 17
V: TRBV11-1
size: -
DNA: TGTGCCAGCAGCTTGACACCCGGTCTGGCCTATAATTCACCCCTCCACTTT
CDR3: CASSLTPGLAYNSPLHF

D: TRBD2
J: TRBJ2-3
length: 15
V: TRBV7-2
size: few
DNA: TGTGCCAGCAGCTCACTAGCGGGGCCTCGGGATACGCAGTATTTT
CDR3: CASSSLAGPRDTQYF

D: -
J: TRBJ1-2
length: 15
V: TRBV29-1
size: once
DNA: TGCAGCGTTGAAACCGCGGCTCCCCGGGGAGATGGCTACACCTTC
CDR3: CSVETAAPRGDGYTF

D: -
J: TRBJ2-3
length: 17
V: TRBV28
size: -
DNA: TGTGCCAGCAGTTATCGGTCCCGGTTTGCGAACACAGATACGCAGTATTTT
CDR3: CASSYRSRFANTDTQYF